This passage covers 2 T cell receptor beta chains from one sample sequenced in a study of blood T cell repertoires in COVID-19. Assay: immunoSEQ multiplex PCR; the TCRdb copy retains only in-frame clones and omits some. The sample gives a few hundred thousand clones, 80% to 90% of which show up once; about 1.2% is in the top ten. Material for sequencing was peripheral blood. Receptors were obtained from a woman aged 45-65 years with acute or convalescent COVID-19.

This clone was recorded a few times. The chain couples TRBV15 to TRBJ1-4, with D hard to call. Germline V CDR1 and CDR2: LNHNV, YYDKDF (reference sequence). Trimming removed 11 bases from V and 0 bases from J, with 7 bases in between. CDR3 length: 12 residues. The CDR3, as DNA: TGTGCCTCACAGACAACTAATGAAAAACTGTTTTTT. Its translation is CASQTTNEKLFF.

In DNA form, the CDR3 reads TGTGCCAGCATGAGGTACACTGAAGCTTTCTTT. This encodes CASMRYTEAFF. The rearrangement uses TRBV6-5 and TRBJ1-1; unclear D gene. The CDR3 runs 11 residues. The germline V and J ends were trimmed by 7 bases and 3 bases, with 6 bases remaining between them. Germline CDR1 and CDR2: MNHEY and SVGAGI.